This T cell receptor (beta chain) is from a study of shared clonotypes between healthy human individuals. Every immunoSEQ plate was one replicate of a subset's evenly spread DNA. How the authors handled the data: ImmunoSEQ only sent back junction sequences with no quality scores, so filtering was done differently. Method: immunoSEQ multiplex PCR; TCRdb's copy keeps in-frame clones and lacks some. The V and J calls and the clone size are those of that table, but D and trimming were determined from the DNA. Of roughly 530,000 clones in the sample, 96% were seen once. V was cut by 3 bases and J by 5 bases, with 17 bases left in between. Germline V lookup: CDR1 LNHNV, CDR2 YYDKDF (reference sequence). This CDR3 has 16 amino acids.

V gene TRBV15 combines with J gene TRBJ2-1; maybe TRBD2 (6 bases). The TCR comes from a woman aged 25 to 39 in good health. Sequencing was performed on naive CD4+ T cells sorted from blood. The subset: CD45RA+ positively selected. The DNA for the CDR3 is TGTGCCACCAGCAGCACAGCGGGCGACGAGAACAATGAGCAGTTCTTC. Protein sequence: CATSSTAGDENNEQFF.